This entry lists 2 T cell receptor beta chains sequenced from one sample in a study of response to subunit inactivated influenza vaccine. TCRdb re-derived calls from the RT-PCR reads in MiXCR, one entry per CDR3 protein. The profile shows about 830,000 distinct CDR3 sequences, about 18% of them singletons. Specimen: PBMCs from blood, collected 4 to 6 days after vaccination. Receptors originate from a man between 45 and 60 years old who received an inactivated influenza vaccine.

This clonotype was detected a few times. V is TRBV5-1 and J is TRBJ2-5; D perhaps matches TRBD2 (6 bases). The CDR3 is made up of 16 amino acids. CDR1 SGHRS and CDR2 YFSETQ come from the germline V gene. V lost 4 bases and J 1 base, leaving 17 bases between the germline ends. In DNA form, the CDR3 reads TGCGCCAGCAGCGTATTAGGTGGCGGGATCCAAGAGACCCAGTACTTC. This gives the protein CASSVLGGGIQETQYF.

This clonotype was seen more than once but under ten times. The CDR3 region is CSVELVNEQFF. The DNA for the CDR3 is TGCAGCGTTGAACTAGTTAATGAGCAGTTCTTC. The V and J genes are TRBV29-1 and TRBJ2-1, with unresolved D. Germline CDR1 is SQVTM and CDR2 is ANQGSEA. The CDR3 has 11 residues. V lost 2 bases and J lost 7, with 6 bases in between.